Below are 25 T cell receptor beta chains sequenced from a single sample in a study of CD8 T cells in Susac syndrome (dated by TCRdb to the late 2010s). The library was generated by the immunoSEQ multiplex PCR assay. RNA was extracted using the RNeasy kit, and about 0.45 to 1 ug of the RNA was reverse transcribed with random hexamers. The public sequencing data were trimmed at Q25 with fastp and processed into clonotypes with MiXCR by TCRdb, which kept only in-frame beta chains. Under each unique CDR3 protein, matching rows form one entry showing the most common genes and DNA. The sample records around 300,000 distinct CDR3 sequences, approximately 85% of which are singletons. The ten most abundant clones make up 0.21% of the sample. The sequencing sample was made of CD8+ T cells from PBMCs. Receptors were obtained from a human donor with multiple sclerosis.

V and J are TRBV6-1 and TRBJ2-1, with 14 bases identical to TRBD2. CDR1 is MNHNS, CDR2 SASEGT, per germline. V shed 6 bases and J 8 bases; nucleotides not matched to a gene: 9. The CDR3 runs 16 residues. For the CDR3, the DNA is TGTGCCAGCAGACTCCACCCGGGACTAGCGGGAGATGAGCAGTTCTTC. This codes for CASRLHPGLAGDEQFF.

This sequence joins TRBV28 and TRBJ2-3; TRBD2 matches at 8 bases. V lost 5 bases, J lost 0 bases, and 10 bases stayed unmatched. The CDR3 consists of 17 residues. From germline, CDR1 is MDHEN and CDR2 SYDVKM. The CDR3 bases are TGTGCCAGCAGTCCCCCGGGACTAGGGGCTAGCACAGATACGCAGTATTTT. It translates to CASSPPGLGASTDTQYF. Complete variable domain (other parts from reference TRBV28 and TRBJ2-3): DVKVTQSSRYLVKRTGEKVFLECVQDMDHENMFWYRQDPGLGLRLIYFSYDVKMKEKGDIPEGYSVSREKKERFSLILESASTNQTSMYLCASSPPGLGASTDTQYFGPGTRLTVL.

The chain recombines TRBV9 with TRBJ2-7; D gene uncertain. This CDR3 is built from 14 residues. The ends were cut back, 4 bases at V and 5 bases at J, with 16 bases in the middle. Germline V CDR1 and CDR2: SGDLS, YYNGEE. The CDR3 region has the DNA TGTGCCAGCAGCCTAGGCGGTTTTCCCGACGAGCAGTACTTC. Amino acids: CASSLGGFPDEQYF.

The chain recombines TRBV28 with TRBJ1-3; TRBD1 might be the D (6 bases). The CDR3 sequence is 19 residues long. Germline loops: CDR1 MDHEN, CDR2 SYDVKM. V lost 4 bases and J lost 0, with 22 bases in between. The CDR3 region is CASSSSMGGGTSSGNTIYF. CDR3 nucleotide sequence: TGTGCCAGCAGTTCGTCCATGGGGGGCGGAACCAGCTCTGGAAACACCATATATTTT.

The chain joins TRBV29-1 to TRBJ2-1; 8 bases are shared with TRBD1. V was pared by 7 bases and J by 9 bases, with 17 bases of the junction left unmatched. Germline V gene lookup returns CDR1 SQVTM and CDR2 ANQGSEA. The length of the CDR3 is 15 residues. The CDR3 sequence is CSAEDPDRASFEQFF. CDR3 in DNA: TGCAGCGCCGAAGACCCGGACAGGGCATCTTTTGAGCAGTTCTTC.

This clonotype was seen once. The V call is TRBV14, the J call TRBJ2-1; D perhaps matches TRBD2 (5 bases). V shed 6 bases and J shed 5 bases, with 14 bases lying between them. Per the germline V gene, CDR1 is SGHDN and CDR2 is FVKESK. CDR3 length equals 14 residues. CDR3 sequence reads: CASSPVTRDNEQFF. CDR3 DNA: TGTGCCAGCAGTCCTGTAACGAGGGACAATGAGCAGTTCTTC.

V and J are TRBV28 and TRBJ1-5; D not resolved. Looked up from germline, CDR1 is MDHEN and CDR2 is SYDVKM. The CDR3 is 15 residues long. V was shortened by 3 bases and J by 0 bases, with 9 bases between the two germline ends. CDR3 loop: CASSFIAISNQPQHF. The CDR3 nucleotides read TGTGCCAGCAGTTTCATAGCGATTAGCAATCAGCCCCAGCATTTT.

This rearrangement joins TRBV7-9 to TRBJ1-1; 7 bases line up with TRBD1. V lost 5 bases to trimming and J lost 3 bases; unmatched junction nucleotides: 9. Germline assignment: CDR1 SEHNR and CDR2 FQNEAQ (reference sequence). This CDR3 region has 15 residues. The CDR3 DNA reads TGTGCCAGCAGCGGATACAGGGGAGGGGACACTGAAGCTTTCTTT. Encoded protein: CASSGYRGGDTEAFF.

The V gene is TRBV27, the J gene TRBJ2-7, with 10 bases fitting TRBD2. From germline, CDR1 is MNHEY and CDR2 SMNVEV (reference sequence). V shed 5 bases, J shed 3 bases, and the junction held 10 bases outside the gene matches. The CDR3 has 16 residues. This CDR3 is CASSILRPSGSYEQYF. For the CDR3, the DNA is TGTGCCAGCAGTATTTTGCGTCCTAGCGGGAGCTACGAGCAGTACTTC.

V and J are TRBV6-6 and TRBJ2-7; D call uncertain. Germline CDR1 reads MNHNY; CDR2 reads SVGAGI (reference sequence). Trimming pared 4 bases from V and 3 bases from J, leaving 16 bases between. This CDR3 spans 15 amino acids. The CDR3 is CASSSLPGSSYEQYF. The CDR3 nucleotides are TGTGCCAGCAGTTCCCTTCCCGGTAGCAGCTACGAGCAGTACTTC.

The chain carries TRBV9 and TRBJ2-7; TRBD1 matches 7 bases. This CDR3 has 14 residues. Germline V gives CDR1 SGDLS, CDR2 YYNGEE. The trim removed 2 bases at V and 3 bases at J, leaving 5 bases unmatched. The CDR3 region is CASSVYQGDYEQYF. CDR3 DNA: TGTGCCAGCAGCGTTTACCAGGGGGACTACGAGCAGTACTTC.

The V call is TRBV29-1, the J call TRBJ1-1; D gene unclear. Germline V lookup: CDR1 SQVTM, CDR2 ANQGSEA. Trimming took off 3 bases at V and 1 base at J, with 12 bases between the two ends. The CDR3 extends over 14 amino acids. This CDR3 is CSVEGGDTNTEAFF. The CDR3 region has the DNA TGCAGCGTTGAGGGCGGGGATACGAACACTGAAGCTTTCTTT.

J is TRBJ2-7 and V is TRBV20-1, with D perhaps matching TRBD1 or TRBD2 (5 bases each). V lost 6 bases, J lost 5 bases, and 17 bases lay in between. The CDR3 is 13 amino acids. Germline V gene lookup returns CDR1 DFQATT and CDR2 SNEGSKA (reference sequence). CDR3 bases: TGCAGTGCCTGGGAGAAGGGGATCCACGAGCAGTACTTC. It specifies CSAWEKGIHEQYF.

The chain is built from TRBV29-1 and TRBJ2-1; TRBD2 matches at 12 bases. The CDR3 has 14 amino acids. Germline V CDR1 and CDR2: SQVTM, ANQGSEA. J gave up 2 bases and V 6 bases, and 2 bases lay outside the gene matches. In DNA form, the CDR3 reads TGCAGCGTGCTAGCGGGAGGGGCCTACAATGAGCAGTTCTTC. Protein sequence: CSVLAGGAYNEQFF.

In its sample, this clonotype was seen once. The chain joins TRBV6-2 or TRBV6-3 to TRBJ2-7; no clear D. The CDR3 runs to 15 residues. V lost 4 bases and J lost 6, with 19 bases in between. Germline CDR1 MNHEY, CDR2 SVGEGT. The DNA for the CDR3 is TGTGCCAGCAGTTCCGGTATTGGGGTAGCTTCCGAGCAGTACTTC. It encodes CASSSGIGVASEQYF.

V is TRBV6-1 and J is TRBJ2-1; 7 bases map to TRBD2. The V and J ends lost 5 bases and 0 bases, in that order; junction bases with no gene match: 7. Germline V CDR1 and CDR2: MNHNS, SASEGT. The CDR3 extends over 16 amino acids. The CDR3 reads CASSKLRTSSYNEQFF. The CDR3 coding sequence is TGTGCCAGCAGTAAACTCAGGACTAGCTCCTACAATGAGCAGTTCTTC.

The rearrangement uses TRBV7-2 and TRBJ2-1; unclear D gene. The germline CDR1 and CDR2 sequences are SGHTA and FQGNSA. The CDR3 is made up of 12 amino acids. The V gene lost 5 bases and the J gene lost 6 bases, with 8 bases spanning the gap. CDR3 protein: CASSPVTNEQFF. The CDR3 nucleotides are TGTGCCAGCAGCCCGGTGACCAATGAGCAGTTCTTC.

The chain recombines TRBV7-8 with TRBJ2-7; D gene uncertain. V shed 4 bases and J shed 6 bases, with 19 bases lying between them. The V gene's germline CDR1 is SGHVS and CDR2 FQNEAQ. The CDR3 is made up of 15 amino acids. The CDR3, as DNA: TGTGCCAGCAGCTCCCCCCAGGCTTGGGTTTCCGAGCAGTACTTC. Its protein product is CASSSPQAWVSEQYF.

The chain couples TRBV11-2 to TRBJ1-1; no reliable D call. CDR3 size: 13 residues. V was clipped by 5 bases and J by 2 bases, with 9 bases between them. The germline V gene encodes CDR1 SGHAT and CDR2 FQNNGV. The CDR3 DNA reads TGTGCCAGCAGCCATGACTTAAACACTGAAGCTTTCTTT. It codes for CASSHDLNTEAFF.

The V call is TRBV20-1, the J call TRBJ2-7; 7 bases match TRBD2. Per the germline V gene, CDR1 is DFQATT and CDR2 is SNEGSKA (reference sequence). This CDR3 is 16 amino acids long. After removal of 3 bases from V and 2 bases from J, the junction contained 13 bases not matched to a gene. CDR3 amino acids: CSARSLGGTLPYEQYF. In DNA form, the CDR3 reads TGCAGTGCTAGGTCTCTGGGAGGGACGCTACCCTACGAGCAGTACTTC.

V gene TRBV12-3 or TRBV12-4 combines with J gene TRBJ2-1; D might be TRBD2 (6 bases). V was clipped by 5 bases and J by 7 bases, with 30 bases between them. The CDR3 has 19 residues. The CDR3 DNA is TGTGCCAGCAGTACCCGGGAGCCACGGTCCTCAACGAAGGGGAATGAGCAGTTCTTC. It specifies CASSTREPRSSTKGNEQFF.

CDR3 bases: TGCAGTGCCCCTATTGGCGGTTTGGCGGGCTATGGCTACACCTTC. This translates into CSAPIGGLAGYGYTF. The V gene is TRBV20-1, the J gene TRBJ1-2; D remains ambiguous. This CDR3 is 15 amino acids long. V was pared by 6 bases and J by 4 bases, with 21 bases between. Germline CDR1 reads DFQATT; CDR2 reads SNEGSKA (reference sequence).

This rearrangement joins TRBV4-3 to TRBJ1-1, with D uncertain. Trimming cost V 1 base and J 5 bases, with 11 bases left between them. The CDR3 consists of 14 residues. In germline, CDR1 is LGHNA, CDR2 YSLEER. This chain's CDR3 is CASSQVSGRTEAFF. The CDR3 bases are TGCGCCAGCAGCCAAGTGTCAGGACGAACTGAAGCTTTCTTT.

V is TRBV6-5 and J is TRBJ2-2; D not resolved. The CDR3 contains 15 residues. Germline V gives CDR1 MNHEY, CDR2 SVGAGI. The V gene lost 2 bases and the J gene lost 3 bases, with 10 bases spanning the gap. In nucleotides, the CDR3 is TGTGCCAGCAGTTACACTTCAGGTTACACCGGGGAGCTGTTTTTT. Its protein is CASSYTSGYTGELFF.

The CDR3 DNA sequence: TGTGCCAGCAGCTTGGACTCCACAGGGACGTCCTATGGCTACACCTTC. The encoded protein is CASSLDSTGTSYGYTF. The chain joins TRBV5-5 to TRBJ1-2, with D possibly TRBD1 on 6 matching bases. Germline lookup yields CDR1 SGHKS and CDR2 YYEKEE (reference sequence). The CDR3 has 16 amino acids. The V and J ends lost 0 bases and 4 bases respectively, with 16 bases between them.